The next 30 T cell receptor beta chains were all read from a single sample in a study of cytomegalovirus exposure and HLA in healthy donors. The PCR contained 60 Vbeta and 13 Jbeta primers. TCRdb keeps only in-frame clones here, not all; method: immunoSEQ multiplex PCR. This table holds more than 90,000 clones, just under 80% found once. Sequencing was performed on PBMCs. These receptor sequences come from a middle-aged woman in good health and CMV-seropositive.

The CDR3 nucleotides are TGCGCCAGCAGCCAAGATCCCGCTAGCGGGACATTATACGAGCAGTACTTC. As protein: CASSQDPASGTLYEQYF. The rearrangement links TRBV4-1 to TRBJ2-7, with 9 bases fitting TRBD2. From germline, CDR1 is MGHRA and CDR2 YSYEKL. The CDR3 runs to 17 residues. V lost 0 bases to trimming and J lost 4 bases; unmatched junction nucleotides: 10.

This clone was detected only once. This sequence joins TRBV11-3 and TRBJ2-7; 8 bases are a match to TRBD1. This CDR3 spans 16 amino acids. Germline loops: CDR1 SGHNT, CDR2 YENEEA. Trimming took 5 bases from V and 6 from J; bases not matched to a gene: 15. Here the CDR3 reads CASSALAGTGEGEQYF. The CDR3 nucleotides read TGTGCCAGCAGCGCACTCGCCGGGACAGGCGAAGGCGAGCAGTACTTC.

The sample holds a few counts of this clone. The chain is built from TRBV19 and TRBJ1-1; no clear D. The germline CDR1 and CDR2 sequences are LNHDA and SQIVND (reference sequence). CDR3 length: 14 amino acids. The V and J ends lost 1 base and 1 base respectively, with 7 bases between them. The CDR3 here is CASSIAGKNTEAFF. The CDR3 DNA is TGTGCCAGTAGTATAGCAGGAAAGAACACTGAAGCTTTCTTT.

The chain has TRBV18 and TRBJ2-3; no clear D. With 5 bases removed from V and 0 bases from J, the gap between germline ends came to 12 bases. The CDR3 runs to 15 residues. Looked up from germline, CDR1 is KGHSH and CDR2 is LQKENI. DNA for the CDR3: TGTGCCAGCTCAACCCAGGTTTCGAGCACAGATACGCAGTATTTT. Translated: CASSTQVSSTDTQYF.

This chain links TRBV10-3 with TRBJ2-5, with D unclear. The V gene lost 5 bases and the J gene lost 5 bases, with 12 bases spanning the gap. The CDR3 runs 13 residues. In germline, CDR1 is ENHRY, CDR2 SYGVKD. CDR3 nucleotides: TGTGCCATCAGTCCTCGGGTGGCGGAGACCCAGTACTTC. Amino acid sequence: CAISPRVAETQYF.

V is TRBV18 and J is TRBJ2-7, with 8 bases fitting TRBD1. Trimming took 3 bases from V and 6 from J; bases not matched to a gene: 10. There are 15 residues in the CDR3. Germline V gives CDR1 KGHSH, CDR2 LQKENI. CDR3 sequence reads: CASSPPGQGFVEQYF. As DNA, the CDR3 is TGTGCCAGCTCACCTCCCGGACAGGGATTTGTCGAGCAGTACTTC.

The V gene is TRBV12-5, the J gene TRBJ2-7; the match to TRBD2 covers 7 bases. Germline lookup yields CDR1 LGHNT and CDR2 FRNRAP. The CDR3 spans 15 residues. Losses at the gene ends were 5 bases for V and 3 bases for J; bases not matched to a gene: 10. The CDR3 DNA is TGTGCTAGTGGTACCCCTTGGGGGGGAAACTACGAGCAGTACTTC. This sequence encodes CASGTPWGGNYEQYF.

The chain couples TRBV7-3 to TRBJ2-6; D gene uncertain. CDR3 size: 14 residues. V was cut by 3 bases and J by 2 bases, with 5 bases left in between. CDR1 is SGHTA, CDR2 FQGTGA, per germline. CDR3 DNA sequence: TGTGCCAGCAGCTTTGTCGCTGGGGCCAACGTCCTGACTTTC. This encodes CASSFVAGANVLTF.

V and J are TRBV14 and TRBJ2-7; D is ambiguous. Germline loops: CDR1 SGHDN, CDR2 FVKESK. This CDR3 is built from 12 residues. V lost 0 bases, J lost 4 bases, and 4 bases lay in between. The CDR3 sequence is CASSQELYEQYF. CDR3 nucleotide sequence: TGTGCCAGCAGCCAAGAGCTATACGAGCAGTACTTC.

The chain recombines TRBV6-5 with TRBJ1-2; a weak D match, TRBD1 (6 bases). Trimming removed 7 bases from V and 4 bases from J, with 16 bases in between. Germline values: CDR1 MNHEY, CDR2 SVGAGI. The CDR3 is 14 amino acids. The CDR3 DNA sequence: TGTGCCAGCACCTCTCTCTCGGACAGCTATGGCTACACCTTC. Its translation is CASTSLSDSYGYTF.

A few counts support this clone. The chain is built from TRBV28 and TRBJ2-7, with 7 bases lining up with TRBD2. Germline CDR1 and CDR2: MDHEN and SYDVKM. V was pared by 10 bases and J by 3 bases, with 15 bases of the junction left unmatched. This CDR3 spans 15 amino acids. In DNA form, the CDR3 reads TGTGCCACACTCACTTGGGAGGGCCGTAGCTACGAGCAGTACTTC. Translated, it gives CATLTWEGRSYEQYF.

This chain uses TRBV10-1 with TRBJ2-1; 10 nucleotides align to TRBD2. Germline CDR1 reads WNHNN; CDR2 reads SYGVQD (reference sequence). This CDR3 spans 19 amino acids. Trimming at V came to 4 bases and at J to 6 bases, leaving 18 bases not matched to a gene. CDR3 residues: CASSGTSGSPRYNTNEQFF. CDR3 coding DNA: TGCGCCAGCAGTGGGACTAGCGGCTCCCCCCGTTACAACACCAATGAGCAGTTCTTC.

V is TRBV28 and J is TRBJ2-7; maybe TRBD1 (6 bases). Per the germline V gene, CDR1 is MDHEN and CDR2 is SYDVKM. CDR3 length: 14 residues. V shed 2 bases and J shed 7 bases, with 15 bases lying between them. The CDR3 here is CASSLTGSPGEQYF. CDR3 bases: TGTGCCAGCAGTTTAACAGGGAGTCCTGGGGAGCAGTACTTC.

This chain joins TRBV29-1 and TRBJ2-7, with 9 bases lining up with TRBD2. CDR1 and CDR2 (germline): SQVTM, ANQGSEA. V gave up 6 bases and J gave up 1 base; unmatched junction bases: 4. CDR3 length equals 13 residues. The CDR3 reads CSVGTSRSYEQYF. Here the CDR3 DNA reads TGCAGCGTCGGGACTAGCCGATCCTACGAGCAGTACTTC.

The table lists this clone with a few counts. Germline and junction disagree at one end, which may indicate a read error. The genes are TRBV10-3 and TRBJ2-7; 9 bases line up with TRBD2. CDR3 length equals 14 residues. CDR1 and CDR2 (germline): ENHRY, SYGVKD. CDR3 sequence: CAISESPQREALGF. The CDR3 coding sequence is TGTGCCATCAGTGAGAGCCCTCAGCGGGAGGCCCTGGGCTTC.

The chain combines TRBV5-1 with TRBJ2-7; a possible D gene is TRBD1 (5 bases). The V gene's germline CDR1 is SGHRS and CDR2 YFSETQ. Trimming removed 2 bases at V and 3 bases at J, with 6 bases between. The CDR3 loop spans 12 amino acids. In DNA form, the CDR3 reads TGCGCCAGCAGCTTAGGGGACTACGAGCAGTACTTC. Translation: CASSLGDYEQYF.

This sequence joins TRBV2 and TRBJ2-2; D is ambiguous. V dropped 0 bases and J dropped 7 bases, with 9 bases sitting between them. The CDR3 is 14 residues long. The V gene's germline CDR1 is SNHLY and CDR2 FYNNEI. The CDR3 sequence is CASSEALRGGELFF. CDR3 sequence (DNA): TGTGCCAGCAGTGAAGCGCTTCGAGGCGGGGAGCTGTTTTTT.

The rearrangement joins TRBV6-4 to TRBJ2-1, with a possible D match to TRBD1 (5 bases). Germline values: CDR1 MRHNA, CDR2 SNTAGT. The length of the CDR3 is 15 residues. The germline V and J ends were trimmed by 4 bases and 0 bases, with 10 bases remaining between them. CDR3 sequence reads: CASSAQADSYNEQFF. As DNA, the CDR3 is TGTGCCAGCAGTGCACAGGCGGACTCCTACAATGAGCAGTTCTTC.

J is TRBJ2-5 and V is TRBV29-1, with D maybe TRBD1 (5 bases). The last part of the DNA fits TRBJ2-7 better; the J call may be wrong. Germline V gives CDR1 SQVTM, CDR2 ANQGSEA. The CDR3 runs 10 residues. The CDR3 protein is CSAQGYEQYF. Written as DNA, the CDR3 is TGCAGCGCCCAGGGCTACGAGCAGTACTTC.

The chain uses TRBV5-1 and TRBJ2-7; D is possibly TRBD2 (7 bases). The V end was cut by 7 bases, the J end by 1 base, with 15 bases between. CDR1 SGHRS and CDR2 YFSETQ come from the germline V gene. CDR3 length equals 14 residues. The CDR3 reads CASAFSGTSYEQYF. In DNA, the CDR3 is TGCGCCAGCGCGTTCAGCGGGACATCCTACGAGCAGTACTTC. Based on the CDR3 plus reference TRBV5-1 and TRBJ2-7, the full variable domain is KAGVTQTPRYLIKTRGQQVTLSCSPISGHRSVSWYQQTPGQGLQFLFEYFSETQRNKGNFPGRFSGRQFSNSRSEMNVSTLELGDSALYLCASAFSGTSYEQYFGPGTRLTVT.

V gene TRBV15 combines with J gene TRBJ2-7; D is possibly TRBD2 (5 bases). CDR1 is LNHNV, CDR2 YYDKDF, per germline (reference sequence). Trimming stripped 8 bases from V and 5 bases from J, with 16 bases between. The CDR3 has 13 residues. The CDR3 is CATADSQEDEQYF. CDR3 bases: TGTGCCACCGCGGACTCCCAAGAGGACGAGCAGTACTTC.

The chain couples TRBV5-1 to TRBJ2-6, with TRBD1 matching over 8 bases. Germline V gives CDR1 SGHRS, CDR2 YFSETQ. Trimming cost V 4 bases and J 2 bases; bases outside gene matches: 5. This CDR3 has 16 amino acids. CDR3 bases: TGCGCCAGCAGCGGACAGGGTGTCGCTGGGGCCAACGTCCTGACTTTC. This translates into CASSGQGVAGANVLTF.

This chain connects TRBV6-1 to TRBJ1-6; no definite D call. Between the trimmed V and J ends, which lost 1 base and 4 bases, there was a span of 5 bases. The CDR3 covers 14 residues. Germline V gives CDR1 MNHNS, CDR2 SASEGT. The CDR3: CASSEGGYNSPLHF. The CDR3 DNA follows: TGTGCCAGCAGTGAAGGAGGATATAATTCACCCCTCCACTTT.

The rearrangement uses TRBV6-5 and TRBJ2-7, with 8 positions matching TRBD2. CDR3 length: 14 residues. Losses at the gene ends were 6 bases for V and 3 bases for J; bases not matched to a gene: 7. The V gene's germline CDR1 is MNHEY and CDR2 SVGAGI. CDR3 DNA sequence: TGTGCCAGCAGCCTACTAGCGGCAAGCTACGAGCAGTACTTC. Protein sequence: CASSLLAASYEQYF.

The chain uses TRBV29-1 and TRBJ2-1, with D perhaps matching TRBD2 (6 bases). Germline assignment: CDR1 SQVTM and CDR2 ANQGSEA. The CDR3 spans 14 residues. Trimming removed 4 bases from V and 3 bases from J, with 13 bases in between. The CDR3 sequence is CSVAPGVHYNEQFF. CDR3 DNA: TGCAGCGTTGCGCCGGGAGTACACTACAATGAGCAGTTCTTC.

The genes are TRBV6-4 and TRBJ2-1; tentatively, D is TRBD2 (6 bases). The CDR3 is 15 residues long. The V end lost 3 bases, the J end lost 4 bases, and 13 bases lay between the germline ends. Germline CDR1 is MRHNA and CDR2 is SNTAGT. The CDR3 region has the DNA TGTGCCAGCAGTGAAGCCAGCGGGTCGTACAATGAGCAGTTCTTC. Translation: CASSEASGSYNEQFF.

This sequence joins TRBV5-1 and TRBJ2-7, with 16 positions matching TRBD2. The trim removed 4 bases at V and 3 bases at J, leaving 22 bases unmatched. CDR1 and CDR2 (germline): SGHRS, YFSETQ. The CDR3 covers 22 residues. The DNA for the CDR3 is TGCGCCAGCAGCGCCCGTACTCGGTCAGGGACTAGCGGGAGGGCCGATGACTACGAGCAGTACTTC. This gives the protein CASSARTRSGTSGRADDYEQYF.

In nucleotides, the CDR3 is TGTGCCAGCAGTTACTCGACTAGCGGGTTCAGTGAGCAGTTCTTC. Its translation is CASSYSTSGFSEQFF. The rearrangement links TRBV6-5 to TRBJ2-1, with TRBD2 matching over 10 bases. This CDR3 has 15 amino acids. Unmatched junction bases numbered 5, after V lost 0 bases and J lost 9 bases. CDR1 MNHEY and CDR2 SVGAGI come from the germline V gene.

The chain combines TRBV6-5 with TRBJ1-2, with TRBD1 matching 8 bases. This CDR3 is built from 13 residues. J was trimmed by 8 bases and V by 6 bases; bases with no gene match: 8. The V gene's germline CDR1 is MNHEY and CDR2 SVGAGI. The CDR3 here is CASSSGQGGGYTF. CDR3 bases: TGTGCCAGCAGCAGTGGACAGGGAGGAGGCTACACCTTC.

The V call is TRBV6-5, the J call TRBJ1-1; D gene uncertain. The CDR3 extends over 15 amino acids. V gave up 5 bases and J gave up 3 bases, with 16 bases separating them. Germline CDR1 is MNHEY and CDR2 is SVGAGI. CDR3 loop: CASSGNLEGDTEAFF. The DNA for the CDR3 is TGTGCCAGCAGTGGAAACCTGGAGGGAGACACTGAAGCTTTCTTT.